These 26 T cell receptor beta chains came from one sample sequenced in a study of blood T cell repertoires in COVID-19. This table comes from immunoSEQ multiplex PCR, and its TCRdb copy is limited to in-frame clones, with some not included. The top ten clones hold more than 25% of a sample with 150,000 to 200,000 clones, around 90% of them seen once. Sequenced input: peripheral blood. The receptors originated from a man in his sixties with acute or convalescent COVID-19.

V and J are TRBV5-6 and TRBJ1-5; 8 nucleotides line up with TRBD1. The CDR3 spans 14 residues. CDR1 SGHDT and CDR2 YYEEEE come from the germline V gene. Trimming removed 4 bases from V and 5 bases from J; junction bases left unmatched: 5. CDR3 loop: CASSPGQGDQPQHF. In nucleotides, the CDR3 is TGTGCCAGCAGCCCCGGACAGGGCGATCAGCCCCAGCATTTT.

Written as DNA, the CDR3 is TGTGCCAGCAGCCGCGGGACTAGCGGAACCTACAATGAGCAGTTCTTC. The encoded protein is CASSRGTSGTYNEQFF. V and J are TRBV7-2 and TRBJ2-1, with 11 bases matching TRBD2. The J segment lost 2 bases and the V segment lost 5 bases, leaving 5 bases of the junction unmatched. In germline, CDR1 is SGHTA, CDR2 FQGNSA. This CDR3 is 16 amino acids long.

This clone was recorded a few times. This chain links TRBV7-6 with TRBJ2-3, with 8 nucleotides matching TRBD2. Germline V gene data show CDR1 as SGHVS and CDR2 as FNYEAQ. CDR3 length equals 15 residues. V lost 3 bases to trimming and J lost 10 bases; unmatched junction nucleotides: 12. The CDR3 reads CASSLERGTSKAQYF. CDR3 coding DNA: TGTGCCAGCAGCTTGGAACGAGGGACTAGTAAGGCGCAGTATTTT. The whole variable domain, filled in from reference TRBV7-6 and TRBJ2-3, reads GAGVSQSPRYKVTKRGQDVALRCDPISGHVSLYWYRQALGQGPEFLTYFNYEAQQDKSGLPNDRFSAERPEGSISTLTIQRTEQRDSAMYRCASSLERGTSKAQYFGPGTRLTVL.

The V call is TRBV30, the J call TRBJ2-1, with TRBD1 matching 9 bases. The CDR3 consists of 14 residues. Losses at the gene ends were 4 bases for V and 7 bases for J; bases not matched to a gene: 8. Germline V gives CDR1 GTSNPN, CDR2 SVGIG (reference sequence). The CDR3 DNA reads as TGTGCCTGGAAGGACAGGGGTGGATTAAATGAGCAGTTCTTC. Translating it yields CAWKDRGGLNEQFF. Complete variable domain (other parts from reference TRBV30 and TRBJ2-1): SQTIHQWPATLVQPVGSPLSLECTVEGTSNPNLYWYRQAAGRGLQLLFYSVGIGQISSEVPQNLSASRPQDRQFILSSKKLLLSDSGFYLCAWKDRGGLNEQFFGPGTRLTVL.

V and J are TRBV30 and TRBJ1-5; 7 positions agree with TRBD1. CDR1 and CDR2 (germline): GTSNPN, SVGIG (reference sequence). This CDR3 has 17 residues. With 0 bases clipped from V and 2 bases from J, the junction kept 10 bases outside the gene matches. CDR3: CAWSVGAGGLGNQPQHF. CDR3 bases: TGTGCCTGGAGTGTAGGGGCAGGGGGGCTTGGCAATCAGCCCCAGCATTTT.

The V and J genes are TRBV12-3 or TRBV12-4 and TRBJ1-2, with 9 bases that match TRBD1. The J segment lost 8 bases and the V segment lost 6 bases, leaving 4 bases of the junction unmatched. This CDR3 contains 12 residues. The CDR3 spells CASSRTGAGYTF. In DNA form, the CDR3 reads TGTGCCAGCAGCCGGACAGGGGCAGGCTACACCTTC.

CDR3 DNA: TGTGCCAGCAGTTACTCTAGGCTAGCGGGGGTCTTATATGGTTCCTACGAGCAGTACGTC. This encodes CASSYSRLAGVLYGSYEQYV. The chain links TRBV6-2 or TRBV6-3 to TRBJ2-7; 10 bases align to TRBD2. CDR1 is MNHEY, CDR2 SVGEGT, per germline. The CDR3 consists of 20 residues. Losses at the gene ends were 0 bases for V and 1 base for J; bases not matched to a gene: 15.

The chain uses TRBV2 and TRBJ2-1, with TRBD2 identical over 11 bases. With 3 bases clipped from V and 7 bases from J, the junction kept 2 bases outside the gene matches. Germline CDR1 is SNHLY and CDR2 is FYNNEI. The CDR3 length is 14 residues. CDR3 sequence reads: CASSDSGGGNEQFF. DNA of the CDR3: TGTGCCAGCAGTGATAGCGGGGGGGGAAATGAGCAGTTCTTC.

This chain uses TRBV5-1 with TRBJ2-1, with TRBD1 matching 10 bases. The CDR3 loop spans 16 amino acids. Germline trimming cut 7 bases from V and 3 bases from J; bases unmatched to any gene: 10. Germline CDR1 is SGHRS and CDR2 is YFSETQ. DNA of the CDR3: TGCGCCAGCGGGGACGACCGGGACAGGGGCTACAATGAGCAGTTCTTC. Translated, it gives CASGDDRDRGYNEQFF.

The rearrangement joins TRBV5-1 to TRBJ2-1; TRBD2 agrees at 7 bases. CDR1 and CDR2 from the germline V gene are SGHRS and YFSETQ. This CDR3 contains 14 residues. The trim removed 7 bases at V and 0 bases at J, leaving 4 bases unmatched. CDR3 DNA sequence: TGCGCCAGCTATAGCGGGCGCTCCTACAATGAGCAGTTCTTC. Protein product: CASYSGRSYNEQFF.

This rearrangement joins TRBV14 to TRBJ2-5; 9 bases fit TRBD2. The CDR3 contains 17 residues. V trimming: 5 bases; J trimming: 2 bases; junction bases outside the gene matches: 12. In germline, CDR1 is SGHDN, CDR2 FVKESK. CDR3 residues: CASSGRSGGRRQETQYF. The CDR3 nucleotides are TGTGCCAGCAGCGGACGTAGCGGGGGTCGCCGACAAGAGACCCAGTACTTC.

This chain uses TRBV3-1 (or the pseudogene TRBV3-2) with TRBJ2-1, with 11 bases matching TRBD2. Germline lookup yields CDR1 LGHDT and CDR2 YNNKEL (reference sequence). V was clipped by 0 bases and J by 10 bases; unmatched bases: 11. The CDR3 runs to 17 residues. CDR3 DNA sequence: TGTGCCAGCAGCCAAGAAGGGACTAGCGGAGCCCGAGGAGAGCAGTTCTTC. It is translated as CASSQEGTSGARGEQFF.

This clone was seen a handful of times. The chain combines TRBV18 with TRBJ1-3, with TRBD1 matching over 9 bases. The germline V gene encodes CDR1 KGHSH and CDR2 LQKENI. This CDR3 region has 15 residues. J gave up 2 bases and V 3 bases, and 2 bases lay outside the gene matches. The CDR3 sequence is CASSPTGGTGNTIYF. CDR3 in DNA: TGTGCCAGCTCACCGACAGGGGGTACTGGAAACACCATATATTTT.

This clone has just a few counts. V is TRBV4-1 and J is TRBJ2-6; weak D call: TRBD1 (5 bases). The CDR3 is made up of 15 amino acids. From germline, CDR1 is MGHRA and CDR2 YSYEKL. Trimming took 1 base from V and 1 from J, leaving 5 bases between them. CDR3 sequence reads: CASSQAGSGANVLTF. The CDR3 nucleotides are TGCGCCAGCAGCCAAGCAGGGTCTGGGGCCAACGTCCTGACTTTC.

The genes are TRBV19 and TRBJ2-3; possibly TRBD1 for D (6 bases). The V end was cut by 9 bases, the J end by 4 bases, with 11 bases between. Germline CDR1 and CDR2: LNHDA and SQIVND (reference sequence). This CDR3 has 12 amino acids. CDR3 coding DNA: TGTGCCAGCTCAGGGGTGGCAGATACGCAGTATTTT. Its translation: CASSGVADTQYF.

The V gene is TRBV15, the J gene TRBJ1-1, with a tentative D call TRBD1 (5 bases). Germline CDR1 is LNHNV and CDR2 is YYDKDF (reference sequence). Trimming took 3 bases from V and 0 from J, leaving 8 bases between them. This CDR3 is 14 amino acids long. DNA of the CDR3: TGTGCCACCAGCAGGACAGTTTTGAACACTGAAGCTTTCTTT. Residues: CATSRTVLNTEAFF. Complete variable domain (other parts from reference TRBV15 and TRBJ1-1): DAMVIQNPRYQVTQFGKPVTLSCSQTLNHNVMYWYQQKSSQAPKLLFHYYDKDFNNEADTPDNFQSRRPNTSFCFLDIRSPGLGDTAMYLCATSRTVLNTEAFFGQGTRLTVV.

This chain joins TRBV5-5 and TRBJ1-2, with TRBD1 matching 7 bases. Germline values: CDR1 SGHKS, CDR2 YYEKEE (reference sequence). V lost 2 bases to trimming and J lost 4 bases; unmatched junction nucleotides: 17. The CDR3 spans 18 residues. CDR3 DNA sequence: TGTGCCAGCAGCTTTGGGGGAAGGGGGCGATTCGTAGGCTATGGCTACACCTTC. Translation: CASSFGGRGRFVGYGYTF.

This chain connects TRBV6-5 to TRBJ2-5; D gene unclear. V lost 2 bases to trimming and J lost 2 bases, with 9 bases between them. This CDR3 comprises 14 residues. From germline, CDR1 is MNHEY and CDR2 SVGAGI. This CDR3 is CASSYPQTQETQYF. The CDR3 DNA sequence: TGTGCCAGCAGTTACCCGCAAACTCAAGAGACCCAGTACTTC.

This clone was recorded a few times. The chain links TRBV29-1 to TRBJ1-1; maybe TRBD1 (5 bases). Trimming removed 3 bases at V and 1 base at J, with 9 bases between. Germline V gene data show CDR1 as SQVTM and CDR2 as ANQGSEA. This CDR3 is 13 amino acids long. The chain's CDR3 is CSVDRGGNTEAFF. CDR3 nucleotides: TGCAGCGTTGATCGGGGGGGGAACACTGAAGCTTTCTTT.

This chain uses TRBV12-3 or TRBV12-4 with TRBJ1-3; no firm D call. V dropped 3 bases and J dropped 0 bases, with 3 bases sitting between them. The CDR3 consists of 13 residues. The CDR3 DNA reads TGTGCCAGCAGTTTCTTCTCTGGAAACACCATATATTTT. Translated: CASSFFSGNTIYF.

This clone was picked up one time. The CDR3 protein is CASSLGQVHEQYV. Written as DNA, the CDR3 is TGTGCCAGCAGTTTGGGACAGGTCCACGAGCAGTACGTC. This chain joins TRBV6-2 or TRBV6-3 and TRBJ2-7; TRBD1 aligns across 8 bases. The CDR3 totals 13 residues. Germline lookup yields CDR1 MNHEY and CDR2 SVGEGT. Trimming cost V 4 bases and J 5 bases; bases outside gene matches: 4.

V is TRBV12-3 or TRBV12-4 and J is TRBJ1-2; no firm D call. V was trimmed by 3 bases and J by 2 bases, leaving 7 bases between them. The CDR3 has 13 residues. The CDR3 reads CASSLSLNYGYTF. CDR3 bases: TGTGCCAGCAGTTTGAGTCTGAACTATGGCTACACCTTC.

This chain connects TRBV27 to TRBJ1-4; 7 bases align to TRBD1. Germline V gives CDR1 MNHEY, CDR2 SMNVEV (reference sequence). The CDR3 is made up of 14 amino acids. V gave up 5 bases and J gave up 7 bases; unmatched junction bases: 7. The CDR3 nucleotides are TGTGCCAGCAGTATACAGGGGTGGGGTGAAAAACTGTTTTTT. This translates into CASSIQGWGEKLFF.

The chain recombines TRBV7-2 with TRBJ2-6; D is uncertain. This CDR3 is 15 amino acids long. CDR1 is SGHTA, CDR2 FQGNSA, per germline. The V gene lost 5 bases and the J gene lost 0 bases, with 8 bases spanning the gap. The DNA of the CDR3 is TGTGCCAGCAGCACACACCACTCTGGGGCCAACGTCCTGACTTTC. This gives the protein CASSTHHSGANVLTF.

This clone has a single count. The chain uses TRBV5-1 and TRBJ2-2, with 8 positions matching TRBD2. Losses at the gene ends were 2 bases for V and 0 bases for J; bases not matched to a gene: 3. The CDR3 has 16 amino acids. Germline V gene data show CDR1 as SGHRS and CDR2 as YFSETQ. The CDR3 nucleotides read TGCGCCAGCAGCTTCTTAGCGGGAACGAACACCGGGGAGCTGTTTTTT. Protein product: CASSFLAGTNTGELFF.

The J gene is TRBJ2-1, the V gene TRBV12-3 or TRBV12-4; D call uncertain. Trimming removed 3 bases at V and 4 bases at J, with 7 bases between. This CDR3 has 13 residues. The CDR3 sequence is CASSFTVYNEQFF. CDR3 nucleotides: TGTGCCAGCAGTTTCACAGTATACAATGAGCAGTTCTTC.